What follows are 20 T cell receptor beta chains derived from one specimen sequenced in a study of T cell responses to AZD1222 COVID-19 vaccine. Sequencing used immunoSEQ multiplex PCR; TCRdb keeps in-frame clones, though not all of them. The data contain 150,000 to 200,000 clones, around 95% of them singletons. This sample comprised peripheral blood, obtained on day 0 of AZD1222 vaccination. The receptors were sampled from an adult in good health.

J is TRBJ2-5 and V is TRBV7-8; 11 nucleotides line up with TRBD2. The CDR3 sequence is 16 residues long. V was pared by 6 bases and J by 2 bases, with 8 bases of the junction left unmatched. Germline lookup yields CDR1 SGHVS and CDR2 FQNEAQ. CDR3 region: CASRFLAGGRQETQYF. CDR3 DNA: TGTGCCAGCAGATTTTTAGCGGGAGGGCGTCAAGAGACCCAGTACTTC. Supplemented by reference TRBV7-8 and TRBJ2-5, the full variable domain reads GAGVSQSPRYKVAKRGQDVALRCDPISGHVSLFWYQQALGQGPEFLTYFQNEAQLDKSGLPSDRFFAERPEGSVSTLKIQRTQQEDSAVYLCASRFLAGGRQETQYFGPGTRLLVL.

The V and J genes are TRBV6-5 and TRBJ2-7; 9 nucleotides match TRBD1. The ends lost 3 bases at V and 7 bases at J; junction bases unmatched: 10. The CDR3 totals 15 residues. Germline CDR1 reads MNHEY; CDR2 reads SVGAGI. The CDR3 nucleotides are TGTGCCAGCAGTTATTCGGGACAGGGTACCTGGGAGCAGTACTTC. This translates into CASSYSGQGTWEQYF.

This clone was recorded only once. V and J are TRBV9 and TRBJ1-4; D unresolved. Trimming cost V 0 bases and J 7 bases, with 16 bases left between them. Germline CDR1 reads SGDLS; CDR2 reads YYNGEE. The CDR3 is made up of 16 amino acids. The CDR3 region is CASSVATSWGGEKLFF. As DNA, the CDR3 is TGTGCCAGCAGCGTAGCCACCAGTTGGGGTGGTGAAAAACTGTTTTTT.

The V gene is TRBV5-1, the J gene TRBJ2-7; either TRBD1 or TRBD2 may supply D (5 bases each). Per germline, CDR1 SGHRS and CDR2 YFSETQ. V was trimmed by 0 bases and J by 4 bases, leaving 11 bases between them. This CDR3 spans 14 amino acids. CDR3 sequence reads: CASSLDGGPYEQYF. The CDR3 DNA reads TGCGCCAGCAGCTTGGATGGGGGACCTTACGAGCAGTACTTC. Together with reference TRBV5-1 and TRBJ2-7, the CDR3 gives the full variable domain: KAGVTQTPRYLIKTRGQQVTLSCSPISGHRSVSWYQQTPGQGLQFLFEYFSETQRNKGNFPGRFSGRQFSNSRSEMNVSTLELGDSALYLCASSLDGGPYEQYFGPGTRLTVT.

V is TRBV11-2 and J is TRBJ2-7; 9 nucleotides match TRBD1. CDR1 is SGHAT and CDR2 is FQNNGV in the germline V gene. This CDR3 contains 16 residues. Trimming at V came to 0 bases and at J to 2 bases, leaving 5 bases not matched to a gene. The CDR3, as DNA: TGTGCCAGCAGCTTAGATGTAGGACAGGGGACCTACGAGCAGTACTTC. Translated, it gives CASSLDVGQGTYEQYF.

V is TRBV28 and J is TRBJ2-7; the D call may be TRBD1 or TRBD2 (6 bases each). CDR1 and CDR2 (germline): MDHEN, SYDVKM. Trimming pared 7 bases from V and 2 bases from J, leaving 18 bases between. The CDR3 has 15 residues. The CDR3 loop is CASTPGSGAPYEQYF. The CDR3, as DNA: TGTGCCAGCACCCCTGGGTCGGGGGCCCCCTACGAGCAGTACTTC.

The DNA of the CDR3 is TGTGCCAGCAGAGCAGGGTACCACGAGCAGTACTTC. Translated, it gives CASRAGYHEQYF. The chain combines TRBV28 with TRBJ2-7, with a tentative D call TRBD1 (5 bases). Germline V gene sequence: CDR1 MDHEN, CDR2 SYDVKM. The V end lost 6 bases, the J end lost 5 bases, and 11 bases lay between the germline ends. The CDR3 totals 12 residues.

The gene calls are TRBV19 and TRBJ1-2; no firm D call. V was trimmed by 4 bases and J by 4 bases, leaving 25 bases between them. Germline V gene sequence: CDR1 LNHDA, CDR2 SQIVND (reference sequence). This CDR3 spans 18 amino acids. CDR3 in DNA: TGTGCCAGTAGTAACCCGACGCGCCGAGGGAGGTTCGGCTATGGCTACACCTTC. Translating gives CASSNPTRRGRFGYGYTF.

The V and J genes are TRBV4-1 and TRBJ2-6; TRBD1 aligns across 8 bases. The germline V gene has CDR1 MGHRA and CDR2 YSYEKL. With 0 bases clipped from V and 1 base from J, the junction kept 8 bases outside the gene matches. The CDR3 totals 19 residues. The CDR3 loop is CASSQDQADRVSGANVLTF. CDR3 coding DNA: TGCGCCAGCAGCCAAGATCAAGCGGACAGGGTTTCTGGGGCCAACGTCCTGACTTTC.

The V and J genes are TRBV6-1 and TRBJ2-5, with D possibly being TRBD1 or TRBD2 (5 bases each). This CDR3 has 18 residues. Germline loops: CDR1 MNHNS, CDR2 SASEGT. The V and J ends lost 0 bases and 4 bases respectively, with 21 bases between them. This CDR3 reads CASSEATAARTHGETQYF. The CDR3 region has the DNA TGTGCCAGCAGTGAAGCGACAGCGGCGAGGACTCATGGAGAGACCCAGTACTTC.

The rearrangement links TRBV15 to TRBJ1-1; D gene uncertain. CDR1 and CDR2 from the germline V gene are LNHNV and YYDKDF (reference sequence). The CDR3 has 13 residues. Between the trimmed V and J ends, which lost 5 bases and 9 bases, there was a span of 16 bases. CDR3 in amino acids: CATSAWAGFKAFF. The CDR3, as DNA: TGTGCCACCAGCGCCTGGGCGGGTTTTAAAGCTTTCTTT.

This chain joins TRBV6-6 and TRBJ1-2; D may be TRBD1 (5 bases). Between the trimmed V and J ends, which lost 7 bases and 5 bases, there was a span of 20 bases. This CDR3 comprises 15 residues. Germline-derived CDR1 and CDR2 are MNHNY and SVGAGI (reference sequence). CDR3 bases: TGTGCCAGCAAGGAGGGGATCTCGGCCCCATATGGCTACACCTTC. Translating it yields CASKEGISAPYGYTF.

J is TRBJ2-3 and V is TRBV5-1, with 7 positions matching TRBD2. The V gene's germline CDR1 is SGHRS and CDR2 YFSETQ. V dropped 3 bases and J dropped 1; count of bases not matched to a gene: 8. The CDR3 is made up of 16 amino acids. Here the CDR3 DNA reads TGCGCCAGCAGCTCTGGCGGGAGCGGCGGCACAGATACGCAGTATTTT. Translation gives CASSSGGSGGTDTQYF.

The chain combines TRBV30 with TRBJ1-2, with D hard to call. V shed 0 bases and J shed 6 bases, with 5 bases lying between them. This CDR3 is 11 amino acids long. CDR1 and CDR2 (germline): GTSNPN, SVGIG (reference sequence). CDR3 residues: CAWSVQHGYTF. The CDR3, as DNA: TGTGCCTGGAGTGTACAGCATGGCTACACCTTC.

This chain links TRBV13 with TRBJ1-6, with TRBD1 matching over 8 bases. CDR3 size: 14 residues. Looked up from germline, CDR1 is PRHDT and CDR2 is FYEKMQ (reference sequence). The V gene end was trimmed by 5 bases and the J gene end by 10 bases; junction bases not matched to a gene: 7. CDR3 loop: CASSTYGQGSPLHF. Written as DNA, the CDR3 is TGTGCCAGCAGCACATACGGACAGGGCTCACCCCTCCACTTT.

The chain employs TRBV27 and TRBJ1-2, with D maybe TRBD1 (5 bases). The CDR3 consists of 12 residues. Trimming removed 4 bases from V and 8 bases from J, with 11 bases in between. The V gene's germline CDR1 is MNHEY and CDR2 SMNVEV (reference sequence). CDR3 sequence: CASSSGDGGYTF. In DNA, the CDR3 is TGTGCCAGCAGTTCTGGGGACGGGGGCTACACCTTC.

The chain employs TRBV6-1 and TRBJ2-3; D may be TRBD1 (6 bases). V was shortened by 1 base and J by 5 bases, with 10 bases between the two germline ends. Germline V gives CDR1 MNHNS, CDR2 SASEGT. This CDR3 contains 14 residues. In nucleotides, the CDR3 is TGTGCCAGCAGTGAAGGTACAGGGAAAGATACGCAGTATTTT. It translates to CASSEGTGKDTQYF.

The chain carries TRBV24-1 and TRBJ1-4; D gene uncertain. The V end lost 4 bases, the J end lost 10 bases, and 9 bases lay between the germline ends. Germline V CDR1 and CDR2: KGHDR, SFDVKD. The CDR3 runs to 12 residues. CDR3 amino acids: CATSDRTGKLFF. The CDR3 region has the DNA TGTGCCACCAGTGACAGGACGGGAAAACTGTTTTTT.

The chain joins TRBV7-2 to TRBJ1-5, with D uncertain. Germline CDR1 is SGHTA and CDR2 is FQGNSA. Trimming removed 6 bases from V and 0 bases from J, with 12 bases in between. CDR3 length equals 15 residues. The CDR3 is CASSFNHYSNQPQHF. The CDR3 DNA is TGTGCCAGCAGTTTCAACCATTATAGCAATCAGCCCCAGCATTTT.

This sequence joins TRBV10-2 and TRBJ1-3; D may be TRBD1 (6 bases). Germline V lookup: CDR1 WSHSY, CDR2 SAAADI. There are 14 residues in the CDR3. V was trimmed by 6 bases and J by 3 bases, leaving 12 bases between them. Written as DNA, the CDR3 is TGCGCCAGCAGCCGGGGGCTCGATGGAAACACCATATATTTT. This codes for CASSRGLDGNTIYF.